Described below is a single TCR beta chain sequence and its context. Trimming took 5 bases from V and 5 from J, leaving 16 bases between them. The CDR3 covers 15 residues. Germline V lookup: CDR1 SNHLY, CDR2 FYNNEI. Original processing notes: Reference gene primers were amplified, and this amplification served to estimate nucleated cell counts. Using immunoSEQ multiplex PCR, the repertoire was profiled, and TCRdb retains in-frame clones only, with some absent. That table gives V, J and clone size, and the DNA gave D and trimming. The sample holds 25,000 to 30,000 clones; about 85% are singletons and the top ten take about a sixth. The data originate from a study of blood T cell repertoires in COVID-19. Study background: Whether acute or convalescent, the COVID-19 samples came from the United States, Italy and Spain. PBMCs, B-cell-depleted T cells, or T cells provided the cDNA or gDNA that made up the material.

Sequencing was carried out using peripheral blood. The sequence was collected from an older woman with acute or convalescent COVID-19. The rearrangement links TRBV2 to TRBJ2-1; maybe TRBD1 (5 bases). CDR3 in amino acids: CASSHLKGRNNEQFF. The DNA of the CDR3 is TGTGCCAGCAGTCATCTCAAGGGGCGAAACAATGAGCAGTTCTTC.